This is a list of T cell receptor beta chains from one sample in a study of spatial heterogeneity in lung cancer. One entry per CDR3 protein results from TCRdb running MiXCR on the 5' RACE reads. The sample yields more than 60,000 distinct CDR3 sequences, nearly 6.5% seen once. Here the sequenced sample was PBMCs, taken at surgery. The receptors were sampled from a female donor with early-stage non-small cell lung cancer. Both conserved end residues are part of each CDR3. The D gene is left open where the match is weak. Clone size is shown for a subset of rows, as once, few, many or a class of expanded clone.

J: TRBJ2-3
D: TRBD1
V: TRBV5-1
size: many
DNA: TGCGCCAGCAGCTCCCGACAGGGGGATGGCACAGATACGCAGTATTTT
CDR3: CASSSRQGDGTDTQYF

J: TRBJ2-3
D: TRBD2
V: TRBV15
size: .
DNA: TGTGCCACCAGCAGAGAAGACCGGGACTATGAGACGCAGTATTTT
CDR3: CATSREDRDYETQYF

J: TRBJ1-4
D: TRBD1
V: TRBV5-1
size: many
DNA: TGCGCCAGCAGCTTGGAGACAGGGGCTAATGAAAAACTGTTTTTT
CDR3: CASSLETGANEKLFF

J: TRBJ1-5
D: .
V: TRBV27
size: .
DNA: TGTGCCAGCAGCCCTGGGGGGGGTTATAGCAATCAGCCCCAGCATTTT
CDR3: CASSPGGGYSNQPQHF

J: TRBJ1-1
D: TRBD1
V: TRBV27
size: many
DNA: TGTGCCAGCAGTTTAGGCAGGGGGCAAGCTGAAGCTTTCTTT
CDR3: CASSLGRGQAEAFF

J: TRBJ2-3
D: TRBD2
V: TRBV20-1
size: many
DNA: TGCAGTGCAGACGGACTAGCGGGAACAGATACGCAGTATTTT
CDR3: CSADGLAGTDTQYF

J: TRBJ1-4
D: .
V: TRBV5-5
size: few
DNA: TGTGCCAGCAGCCGGAAGACAGGCCAGAATGAAAAACTGTTTTTT
CDR3: CASSRKTGQNEKLFF

J: TRBJ2-5
D: TRBD1
V: TRBV5-1
size: few
DNA: TGCGCCAGCAGCTTGGAGGGACAGGGGGCGATTGAGACCCAGTACTTC
CDR3: CASSLEGQGAIETQYF

J: TRBJ2-6
D: TRBD1
V: TRBV24-1
size: few
DNA: TGTGCCACCAGTGATACCAGGGGGCCTGGGGCCAACGTCCTGACTTTC
CDR3: CATSDTRGPGANVLTF

J: TRBJ1-5
D: .
V: TRBV15
size: many
DNA: TGTGCCACCGCGCCCCACAGTGACTGGTATAGCAATCAGCCCCAGCATTTT
CDR3: CATAPHSDWYSNQPQHF

J: TRBJ1-6
D: .
V: TRBV12-3/TRBV12-4
size: many
DNA: TGTGCCAGCGGGCGAGGAAATTCACCCCTCCACTTT
CDR3: CASGRGNSPLHF

J: TRBJ2-3
D: TRBD2
V: TRBV7-7
size: many
DNA: TGTGCCAGCAGGAATGGACTAGCGGGTTCAGATACGCAGTATTTT
CDR3: CASRNGLAGSDTQYF

J: TRBJ1-4
D: TRBD1
V: TRBV7-8
size: many
DNA: TGTGCCAGCAGCCCGGACAGGGACGGTGAAAAACTGTTTTTT
CDR3: CASSPDRDGEKLFF

J: TRBJ1-2
D: .
V: TRBV14
size: many
DNA: TGTGCCAGCAGCCCTTACGACGGTAACTATGGCTACACCTTC
CDR3: CASSPYDGNYGYTF

J: TRBJ2-1
D: .
V: TRBV12-3/TRBV12-4
size: .
DNA: TGTGCCAGCAGTTTATCCATTTCCTACAATGAGCAGTTCTTC
CDR3: CASSLSISYNEQFF

J: TRBJ2-1
D: TRBD2
V: TRBV11-1
size: .
DNA: TGTGCCAGCAGCTTAGAAATGTCTAGCGGGATCGATGAGCAGTTCTTC
CDR3: CASSLEMSSGIDEQFF

J: TRBJ1-1
D: .
V: TRBV7-9
size: many
DNA: TGTGCCAGCAGCCCCACCGGGGCCCTCCTCGGTAACACTGAAGCTTTCTTT
CDR3: CASSPTGALLGNTEAFF

J: TRBJ2-1
D: TRBD2
V: TRBV11-2
size: many
DNA: TGTGCCAGCAACCAGCGGGGGGCCTACAATGAGCAGTTCTTC
CDR3: CASNQRGAYNEQFF

J: TRBJ1-1
D: .
V: TRBV6-1
size: many
DNA: TGTGCCAGCAGTGTACTGGACCTGAACACTGAAGCTTTCTTT
CDR3: CASSVLDLNTEAFF

J: TRBJ2-7
D: .
V: TRBV3-1
size: medium-sized
DNA: TGTGCCAGCAGCCGAGGCAGCTCCTACGAGCAGTACTTC
CDR3: CASSRGSSYEQYF

J: TRBJ1-6
D: .
V: TRBV6-2/TRBV6-3
size: many
DNA: TGTGCCAGCGTCCGGAACACGAATTCACCCCTCCACTTT
CDR3: CASVRNTNSPLHF

J: TRBJ2-5
D: .
V: TRBV28
size: .
DNA: TGTGCCAGCAGGGATTGGCAAGAGACCCAGTACTTC
CDR3: CASRDWQETQYF

J: TRBJ1-2
D: TRBD1
V: TRBV10-3
size: .
DNA: TGTGCCATCAACTCCGGGACAGAGGGGGGCTACACCTTC
CDR3: CAINSGTEGGYTF

J: TRBJ1-1
D: TRBD1
V: TRBV9
size: .
DNA: TGTGCCAGCAGCTTCCGGGACAGGGGCACTGAAGCTTTCTTT
CDR3: CASSFRDRGTEAFF

J: TRBJ1-2
D: .
V: TRBV5-1
size: few
DNA: TGCGCCAGTAGAATTTCAACGGGGGACTATGGCTACACCTTC
CDR3: CASRISTGDYGYTF

J: TRBJ2-5
D: TRBD2
V: TRBV5-5
size: many
DNA: TGTGCCAGCAACGTACCCCCGCGGGGGGGTCAAGAGACCCAGTACTTC
CDR3: CASNVPPRGGQETQYF

J: TRBJ2-7
D: .
V: TRBV6-2/TRBV6-3
size: many
DNA: TGTGCCAGCAGTTATTCGGGGGGCCCCACTTACGAGCAGTACTTC
CDR3: CASSYSGGPTYEQYF

J: TRBJ2-7
D: TRBD2
V: TRBV20-1
size: medium-sized
DNA: TGCAGTGCTAGAGATTCTAGCGGGATCTACGAGCAGTACTTC
CDR3: CSARDSSGIYEQYF

J: TRBJ2-3
D: .
V: TRBV28
size: many
DNA: TGTGCCAGCAGTTTATCAGGGAATACGCAGTATTTT
CDR3: CASSLSGNTQYF

J: TRBJ1-4
D: .
V: TRBV7-9
size: many
DNA: TGTGCCAGCAGCTTCTGGACGGCTTCAACTAATGAAAAACTGTTTTTT
CDR3: CASSFWTASTNEKLFF

J: TRBJ1-4
D: .
V: TRBV13
size: few
DNA: TGTGCCAGCAGCGAAACGACAGATGAAAAACTGTTTTTT
CDR3: CASSETTDEKLFF

J: TRBJ1-2
D: TRBD1
V: TRBV4-1
size: many
DNA: TGCGCCAGCAGCCAAGCCACAGGGGAGAGAGGCTACACCTTC
CDR3: CASSQATGERGYTF

J: TRBJ1-6
D: TRBD1
V: TRBV14
size: many
DNA: TGTGCCAGCAGCCAAATGACAGGGGCTATATCACCCCTCCACTTT
CDR3: CASSQMTGAISPLHF

J: TRBJ1-5
D: .
V: TRBV6-4
size: .
DNA: TGTGCCAGCAGTTCGGACAGACTGGGAAATCAGCCCCAGCATTTT
CDR3: CASSSDRLGNQPQHF

J: TRBJ1-5
D: .
V: TRBV2
size: many
DNA: TGTGCCAGCAGTGAACAGAACCCCAGAAATCAGCCCCAGCATTTT
CDR3: CASSEQNPRNQPQHF

J: TRBJ2-1
D: .
V: TRBV7-3
size: many
DNA: TGTGCCAGCAGCTCCCAGGGAAGCTGGAAAGAAGAGCAGTTCTTC
CDR3: CASSSQGSWKEEQFF

J: TRBJ1-1
D: TRBD1
V: TRBV7-2
size: many
DNA: TGTGCCAGCAGCTTATCACTAGGGACAGGGGGCACTGAAGCTTTCTTT
CDR3: CASSLSLGTGGTEAFF

J: TRBJ2-5
D: .
V: TRBV3-1
size: many
DNA: TGTGCCAGCAGCCCAGGGGAAGAGACCCAGTACTTC
CDR3: CASSPGEETQYF

J: TRBJ1-1
D: TRBD1
V: TRBV11-3
size: few
DNA: TGTGCCAGCAGGCGGAGACAGGGAAGGAACACTGAAGCTTTCTTT
CDR3: CASRRRQGRNTEAFF

J: TRBJ1-6
D: .
V: TRBV11-2
size: many
DNA: TGTGCCAGCAGCTTAGGCGCTCCGCTTAATTCACCCCTCCACTTT
CDR3: CASSLGAPLNSPLHF

J: TRBJ2-3
D: .
V: TRBV7-9
size: few
DNA: TGTGCCAGCAGCTTATGGAGAGGTCGAACAGATACGCAGTATTTT
CDR3: CASSLWRGRTDTQYF

J: TRBJ1-2
D: .
V: TRBV20-1
size: many
DNA: TGCAGTGCTAGTGCCGGGACACCATATGGCTACACCTTC
CDR3: CSASAGTPYGYTF

J: TRBJ1-5
D: .
V: TRBV6-1
size: once
DNA: TGTGCCAGCAGTGAATGGGGGGATCAGCCCCAGCATTTT
CDR3: CASSEWGDQPQHF

J: TRBJ1-4
D: TRBD1
V: TRBV27
size: .
DNA: TGTGCCAGCAGTTTCTCCGGGACAGGAGAAGGGGAAAAACTGTTTTTT
CDR3: CASSFSGTGEGEKLFF

J: TRBJ2-2
D: .
V: TRBV9
size: few
DNA: TGTGCCAGCAGCGTAGCTTCGGGGGGCCAGGGCACCGGGGAGCTGTTTTTT
CDR3: CASSVASGGQGTGELFF

J: TRBJ2-1
D: .
V: TRBV29-1
size: few
DNA: TGCAGCGTTAGGATGTCGGGAAGCTCCTACAATGAGCAGTTCTTC
CDR3: CSVRMSGSSYNEQFF

J: TRBJ2-2
D: TRBD2
V: TRBV19
size: .
DNA: TGTGCCAGTAGTGAACGGGGGGTCGGCACCGGGGAGCTGTTTTTT
CDR3: CASSERGVGTGELFF

J: TRBJ2-1
D: TRBD1
V: TRBV5-1
size: many
DNA: TGCGCCAGCAGCATCCGACAGGGGGGATCGAATGAGCAGTTCTTC
CDR3: CASSIRQGGSNEQFF

J: TRBJ1-1
D: .
V: TRBV9
size: once
DNA: TGTGCCAGCAGCGTAGACCCTAGCAGGGAGGCTGAAGCTTTCTTT
CDR3: CASSVDPSREAEAFF